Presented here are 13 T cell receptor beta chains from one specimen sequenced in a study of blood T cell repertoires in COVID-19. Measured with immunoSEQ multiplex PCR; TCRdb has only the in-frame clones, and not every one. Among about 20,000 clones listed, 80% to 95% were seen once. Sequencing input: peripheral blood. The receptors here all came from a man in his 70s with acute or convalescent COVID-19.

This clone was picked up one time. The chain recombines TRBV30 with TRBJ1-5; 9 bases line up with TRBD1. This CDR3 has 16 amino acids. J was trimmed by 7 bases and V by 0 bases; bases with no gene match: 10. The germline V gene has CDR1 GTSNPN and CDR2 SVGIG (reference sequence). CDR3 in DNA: TGTGCCTGGAGTGTTCAGATGACAGGGGGATTACAGCCCCAGCATTTT. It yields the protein CAWSVQMTGGLQPQHF.

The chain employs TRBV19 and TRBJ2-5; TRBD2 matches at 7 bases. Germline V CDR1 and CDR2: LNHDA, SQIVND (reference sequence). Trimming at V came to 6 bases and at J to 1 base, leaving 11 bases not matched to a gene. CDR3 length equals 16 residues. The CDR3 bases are TGTGCCAGTAGCCGGACGGGCGGGGGATTCCAAGAGACCCAGTACTTC. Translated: CASSRTGGGFQETQYF.

CDR3 nucleotides: TGTGCCAGCAGCCGAACTAGCGGGAGGGCCAATTCGGCAGATACGCAGTATTTT. It yields the protein CASSRTSGRANSADTQYF. This rearrangement joins TRBV6-2 or TRBV6-3 to TRBJ2-3; 13 bases match TRBD2. The J segment lost 4 bases and the V segment lost 6 bases, leaving 13 bases of the junction unmatched. Germline V gives CDR1 MNHEY, CDR2 SVGEGT. The CDR3 is 18 amino acids.

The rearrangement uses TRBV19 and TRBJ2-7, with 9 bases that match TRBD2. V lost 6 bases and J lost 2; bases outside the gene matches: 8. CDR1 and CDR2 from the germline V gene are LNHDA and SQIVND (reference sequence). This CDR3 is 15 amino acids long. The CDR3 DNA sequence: TGTGCCAGTAGGTCAAGCGGGAGGCGTCCCTACGAGCAGTACTTC. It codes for CASRSSGRRPYEQYF. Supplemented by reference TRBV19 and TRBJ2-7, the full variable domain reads DGGITQSPKYLFRKEGQNVTLSCEQNLNHDAMYWYRQDPGQGLRLIYYSQIVNDFQKGDIAEGYSVSREKKESFPLTVTSAQKNPTAFYLCASRSSGRRPYEQYFGPGTRLTVT.

In nucleotides, the CDR3 is TGTGCCAGCAGTTTTTTGCTAGCGGGCGCCTACGAGCAGTACTTC. It specifies CASSFLLAGAYEQYF. V and J are TRBV28 and TRBJ2-7; 8 bases align to TRBD2. J lost 2 bases, V lost 3 bases, and 6 bases had no gene match. Germline V lookup: CDR1 MDHEN, CDR2 SYDVKM. CDR3 length: 15 residues.

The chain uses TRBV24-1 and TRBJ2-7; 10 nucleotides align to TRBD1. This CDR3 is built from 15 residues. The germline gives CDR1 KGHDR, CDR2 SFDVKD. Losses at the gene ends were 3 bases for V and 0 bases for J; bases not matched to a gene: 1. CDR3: CATSDRTGGSYEQYF. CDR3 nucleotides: TGTGCCACCAGTGATAGGACAGGGGGCTCCTACGAGCAGTACTTC.

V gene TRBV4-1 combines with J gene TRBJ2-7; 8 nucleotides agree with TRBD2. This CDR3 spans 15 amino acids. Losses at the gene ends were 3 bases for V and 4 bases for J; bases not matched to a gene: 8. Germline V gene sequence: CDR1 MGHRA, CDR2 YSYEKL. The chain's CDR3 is CASSQGLVTTYEQYF. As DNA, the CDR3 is TGCGCCAGCAGCCAGGGACTAGTCACGACTTACGAGCAGTACTTC.

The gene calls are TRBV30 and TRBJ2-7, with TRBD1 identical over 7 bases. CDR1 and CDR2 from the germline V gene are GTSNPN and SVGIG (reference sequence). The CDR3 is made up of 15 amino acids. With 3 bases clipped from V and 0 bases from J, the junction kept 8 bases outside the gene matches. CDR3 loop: CAWSSGGTFSYEQYF. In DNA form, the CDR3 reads TGTGCCTGGAGCTCAGGGGGAACCTTCTCCTACGAGCAGTACTTC.

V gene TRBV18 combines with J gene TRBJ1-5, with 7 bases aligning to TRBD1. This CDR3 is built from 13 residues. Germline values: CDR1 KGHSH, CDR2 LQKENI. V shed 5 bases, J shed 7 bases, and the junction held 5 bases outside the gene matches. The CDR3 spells CASSSSGGQPQHF. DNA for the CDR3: TGTGCCAGCTCATCGTCAGGGGGGCAGCCCCAGCATTTT.

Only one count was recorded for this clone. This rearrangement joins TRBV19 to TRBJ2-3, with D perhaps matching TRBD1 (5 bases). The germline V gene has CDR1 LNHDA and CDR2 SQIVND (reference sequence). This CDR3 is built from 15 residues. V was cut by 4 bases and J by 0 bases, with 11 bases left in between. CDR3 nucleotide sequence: TGTGCCAGTAGTACCAGGGTACGTAGCACAGATACGCAGTATTTT. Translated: CASSTRVRSTDTQYF.

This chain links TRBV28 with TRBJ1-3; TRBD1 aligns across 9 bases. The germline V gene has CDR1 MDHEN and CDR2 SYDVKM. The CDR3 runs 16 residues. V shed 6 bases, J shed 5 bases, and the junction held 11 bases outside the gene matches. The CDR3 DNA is TGTGCCAGCAGGGGCCCCACAGGGGGCGAAAGAAACACCATATATTTT. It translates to CASRGPTGGERNTIYF.

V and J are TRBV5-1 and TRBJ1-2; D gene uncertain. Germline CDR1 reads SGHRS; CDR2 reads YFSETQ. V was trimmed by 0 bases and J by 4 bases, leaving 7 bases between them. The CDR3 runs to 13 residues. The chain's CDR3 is CASSLEAGYGYTF. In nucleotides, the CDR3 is TGCGCCAGCAGCTTGGAGGCAGGCTATGGCTACACCTTC.

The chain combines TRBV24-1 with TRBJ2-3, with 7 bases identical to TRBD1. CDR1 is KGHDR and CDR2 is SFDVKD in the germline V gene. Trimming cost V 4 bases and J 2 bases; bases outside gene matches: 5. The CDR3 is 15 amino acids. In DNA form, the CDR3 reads TGTGCCACCAGTGACCCGGGACAGAACACAGATACGCAGTATTTT. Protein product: CATSDPGQNTDTQYF.